This T cell receptor beta chain was sequenced for a study of CXCR3-negative and CXCR3-positive naive CD8 T cells. Study context: Around 130 million TRB reads in total, about 1.5 +/- 0.3 million per library.

The CDR3 sequence is 14 residues long. Overall study findings and caveats: CXCR3-expressing naive cells carried TRB CDR3s more hydrophobic than those of CXCR3-negative naive cells.

About this clonotype: Its antigen is as yet unknown.

cDNA libraries for TRB were generated by 5' RACE incorporating UMI labels. TCRdb re-called the 5' RACE reads, yielding one record per CDR3 amino acid sequence without DNA. Its table records roughly 61,000 distinct CDR3 sequences. Sequencing was done on a sample of naive CXCR3+ CD8+ T cells from blood. Subset in this sample: CD45RO-CCR7+CD27+CD95- naive CD8+ T cells expressing CXCR3 (TNR3+). The gene calls are TRBV21-1 and TRBJ2-7. TRBV21-1 is tagged as a pseudogene. This TCR was recovered from a human donor in good health. Some clones in this sample may be carry-over from other donors' samples. The CDR3 here is CASIFDRASYEQYF.